This T cell receptor (beta chain) was identified in a study of control samples from healthy donors and cancer patients. CDR1 and CDR2 from the germline V gene are KGHSH and LQKENI. V gave up 1 base and J gave up 5 bases, with 8 bases separating them. The CDR3 runs to 14 residues. This clone appeared once. TCRdb keeps only in-frame clones here, not all; method: immunoSEQ multiplex PCR. The profile shows 95,000 to 150,000 clones, 85% to 95% of them singletons. This receptor was taken from a man older than 75 with head and neck cancer. The chain uses TRBV18 and TRBJ1-4; TRBD1 is a possible D gene (6 bases). Specimen: PBMCs. The CDR3 here is CASSPRDNNEKLFF. CDR3 nucleotide sequence: TGTGCCAGCTCACCACGGGACAACAATGAAAAACTGTTTTTT. The variable domain in full, completed from reference TRBV18 and TRBJ1-4, reads NAGVMQNPRHLVRRRGQEARLRCSPMKGHSHVYWYRQLPEEGLKFMVYLQKENIIDESGMPKERFSAEFPKEGPSILRIQQVVRGDSAAYFCASSPRDNNEKLFFGSGTQLSVL.